The T cell receptor (beta chain) under discussion was sequenced for a study of T cell responses to AZD1222 COVID-19 vaccine. Study-level points and caveats: The study identified only a handful of AZD1222 recipients as seropositive at baseline.

The CDR3 spans 13 residues. Germline CDR1 reads LNHDA; CDR2 reads SQIVND (reference sequence). The V end was cut by 9 bases, the J end by 6 bases, with 17 bases between. Concerning this clone itself: The antigen remains unidentified.

Assay used: immunoSEQ multiplex PCR; TCRdb lists only in-frame clones, some missing. In the table there are 150,000 or so clones, about 92% of which are singletons. The sequencing here drew on peripheral blood, taken on day 0 of AZD1222 vaccination. The chain carries TRBV19 and TRBJ1-1, with D possibly being TRBD1 (5 bases). The sequence came from an adult in good health. In DNA, the CDR3 is TGTGCCAGCACCCGGGACCCGTCCCCTGAAGCTTTCTTT. It encodes CASTRDPSPEAFF.